The 8 T cell receptor beta chains below were found in one sample sequenced in a study of cytomegalovirus exposure and HLA in healthy donors (dated by TCRdb to the late 2010s). Receptor libraries were prepared by the immunoSEQ multiplex PCR assay. The multiplex PCR relied on a mix of 60 forward primers for TCR Vbeta segments and 13 reverse primers for TCR Jbeta segments. In its TCRdb copy, this immuneACCESS table keeps in-frame sequences only and misses some clones. Where compared with another copy, unresolved V genes explain less than half of these, and the others have no known cause. This sample gives 95,000 to 150,000 clones in total; around 78% of them show up just once. Clones ranked in the top ten supply less than 4.5% of the sample. The sequencing sample was made of PBMCs. These receptors were obtained from a man aged 40-55 years in good health and CMV-seronegative.

This clone was counted only a few times. The rearrangement links TRBV19 to TRBJ2-2, with D perhaps TRBD1 (5 bases). The CDR3 is 14 residues long. V was trimmed by 7 bases and J by 1 base, leaving 10 bases between them. CDR1 is LNHDA and CDR2 is SQIVND in the germline V gene (reference sequence). The CDR3 nucleotides read TGTGCCAGTACCCTCGGACAGAACACCGGGGAGCTGTTTTTT. Translating gives CASTLGQNTGELFF.

This clone was picked up a small number of times. This chain joins TRBV9 and TRBJ1-2; TRBD1 matches at 8 bases. The CDR3 consists of 16 residues. CDR1 SGDLS and CDR2 YYNGEE come from the germline V gene. V shed 4 bases and J 4 bases; nucleotides not matched to a gene: 12. CDR3 loop: CASSPRQGAFPYGYTF. In nucleotides, the CDR3 is TGTGCCAGCAGCCCACGCCAGGGGGCATTTCCCTATGGCTACACCTTC.

This clone was observed a handful of times. The chain couples TRBV7-2 to TRBJ2-7; weak D call: TRBD2 (6 bases). The CDR3 loop spans 15 amino acids. CDR1 SGHTA and CDR2 FQGNSA come from the germline V gene. V lost 3 bases, J lost 4 bases, and 16 bases lay in between. The CDR3 here is CASSLEPVGGYEQYF. CDR3 sequence (DNA): TGTGCCAGCAGCTTGGAACCAGTGGGGGGATACGAGCAGTACTTC.

This clone was counted a few times. The rearrangement links TRBV5-1 to TRBJ1-2, with unresolved D. The CDR3 extends over 13 amino acids. Germline V gene sequence: CDR1 SGHRS, CDR2 YFSETQ. V was shortened by 1 base and J by 4 bases, with 8 bases between the two germline ends. In DNA, the CDR3 is TGCGCCAGCAGCTTGCGACTTCCCTATGGCTACACCTTC. Translation: CASSLRLPYGYTF.

The chain links TRBV5-4 to TRBJ1-1, with 8 bases matching TRBD1. This CDR3 is built from 13 residues. V lost 3 bases and J lost 6; bases outside the gene matches: 4. Germline CDR1 and CDR2: SGHNT and YYREEE (reference sequence). This CDR3 reads CASSSTGDPEAFF. CDR3 coding DNA: TGTGCCAGCAGCTCGACAGGGGACCCTGAAGCTTTCTTT.

The J gene is TRBJ1-6, the V gene TRBV25-1, with no clear D. Germline assignment: CDR1 MGHDK and CDR2 SYGVNS. CDR3 length: 13 amino acids. Trimming shortened V by 4 bases and J by 11 bases, and 12 bases separated the two germline ends. The CDR3 spells CASSGFAGPPLHF. The CDR3 nucleotides are TGTGCCAGCAGTGGCTTTGCGGGTCCACCCCTCCACTTT.

On this clone itself: A read error may account for a junction end that differs from germline. The chain combines TRBV6-6 with TRBJ2-4, with D possibly TRBD2 on 6 matching bases. The CDR3 has 16 residues. CDR1 is MNHNY and CDR2 is SVGAGI in the germline V gene (reference sequence). The chain's CDR3 is CASSYRRAWAKNSQYF. CDR3 sequence (DNA): TGTGCCAGCAGTTATCGGAGGGCGTGGGCCAAAAACAGTCAGTACTTC.

CDR3 in DNA: TGTGCCAGCAGCTTCGGACAGGGAATCTACGAGCAGTACTTC. Translated, it gives CASSFGQGIYEQYF. V and J are TRBV2 and TRBJ2-7; 8 positions agree with TRBD1. The CDR3 extends over 14 amino acids. Germline assignment: CDR1 SNHLY and CDR2 FYNNEI. V shed 6 bases and J 3 bases; nucleotides not matched to a gene: 7. Full variable domain (outside the CDR3, taken from reference TRBV2 and TRBJ2-7): EPEVTQTPSHQVTQMGQEVILRCVPISNHLYFYWYRQILGQKVEFLVSFYNNEISEKSEIFDDQFSVERPDGSNFTLKIRSTKLEDSAMYFCASSFGQGIYEQYFGPGTRLTVT.